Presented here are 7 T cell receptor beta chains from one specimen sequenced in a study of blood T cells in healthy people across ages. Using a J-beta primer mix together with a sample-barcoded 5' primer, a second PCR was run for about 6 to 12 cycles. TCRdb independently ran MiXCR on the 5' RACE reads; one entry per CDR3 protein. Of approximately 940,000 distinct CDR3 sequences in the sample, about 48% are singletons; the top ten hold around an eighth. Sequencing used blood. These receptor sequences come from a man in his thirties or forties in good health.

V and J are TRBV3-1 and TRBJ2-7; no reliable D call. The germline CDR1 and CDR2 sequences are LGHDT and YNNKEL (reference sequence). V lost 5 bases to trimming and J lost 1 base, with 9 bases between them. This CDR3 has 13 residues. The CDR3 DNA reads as TGTGCCAGCAGCGACCTGGGGTCCTACGAGCAGTACTTC. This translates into CASSDLGSYEQYF.

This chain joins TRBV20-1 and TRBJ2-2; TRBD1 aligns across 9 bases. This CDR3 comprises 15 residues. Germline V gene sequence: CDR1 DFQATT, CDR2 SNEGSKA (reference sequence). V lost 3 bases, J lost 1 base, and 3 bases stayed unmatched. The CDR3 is CSASMGQGNTGELFF. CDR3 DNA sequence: TGCAGTGCTAGTATGGGACAGGGGAACACCGGGGAGCTGTTTTTT.

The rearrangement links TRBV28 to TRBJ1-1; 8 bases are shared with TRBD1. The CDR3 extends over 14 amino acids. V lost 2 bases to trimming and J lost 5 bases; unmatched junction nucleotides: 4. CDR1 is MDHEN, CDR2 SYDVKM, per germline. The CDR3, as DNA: TGTGCCAGCAGTTTACAGGGGGCTTTGACTGAAGCTTTCTTT. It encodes CASSLQGALTEAFF.

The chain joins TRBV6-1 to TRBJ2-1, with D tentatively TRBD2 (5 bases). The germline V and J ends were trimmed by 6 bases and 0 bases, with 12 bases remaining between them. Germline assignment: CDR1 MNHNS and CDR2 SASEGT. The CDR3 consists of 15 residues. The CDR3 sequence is CASRRRGSSYNEQFF. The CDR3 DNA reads TGTGCCAGCAGGCGCCGGGGAAGCTCCTACAATGAGCAGTTCTTC.

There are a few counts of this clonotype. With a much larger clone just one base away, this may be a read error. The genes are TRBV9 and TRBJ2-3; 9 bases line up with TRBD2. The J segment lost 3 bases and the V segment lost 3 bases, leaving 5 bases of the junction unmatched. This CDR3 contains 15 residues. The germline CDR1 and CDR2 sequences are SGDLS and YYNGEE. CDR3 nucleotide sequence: TGTGCCAGCAGCGGAAGCGGGGGGACAACAGATACGCAGTATTTT. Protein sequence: CASSGSGGTTDTQYF.

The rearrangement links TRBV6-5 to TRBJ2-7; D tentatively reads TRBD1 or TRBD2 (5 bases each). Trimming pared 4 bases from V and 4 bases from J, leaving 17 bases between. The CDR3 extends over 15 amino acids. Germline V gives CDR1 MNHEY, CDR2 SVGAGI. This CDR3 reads CASSFSGTGRYEQYF. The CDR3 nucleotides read TGTGCCAGCAGTTTCTCCGGGACGGGGAGATACGAGCAGTACTTC.

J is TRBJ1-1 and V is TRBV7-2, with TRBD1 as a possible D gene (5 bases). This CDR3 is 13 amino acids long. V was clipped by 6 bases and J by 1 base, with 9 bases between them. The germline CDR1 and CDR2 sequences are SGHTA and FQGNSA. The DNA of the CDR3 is TGTGCCAGCAGAGCACAGGCGAACACTGAAGCTTTCTTT. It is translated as CASRAQANTEAFF.